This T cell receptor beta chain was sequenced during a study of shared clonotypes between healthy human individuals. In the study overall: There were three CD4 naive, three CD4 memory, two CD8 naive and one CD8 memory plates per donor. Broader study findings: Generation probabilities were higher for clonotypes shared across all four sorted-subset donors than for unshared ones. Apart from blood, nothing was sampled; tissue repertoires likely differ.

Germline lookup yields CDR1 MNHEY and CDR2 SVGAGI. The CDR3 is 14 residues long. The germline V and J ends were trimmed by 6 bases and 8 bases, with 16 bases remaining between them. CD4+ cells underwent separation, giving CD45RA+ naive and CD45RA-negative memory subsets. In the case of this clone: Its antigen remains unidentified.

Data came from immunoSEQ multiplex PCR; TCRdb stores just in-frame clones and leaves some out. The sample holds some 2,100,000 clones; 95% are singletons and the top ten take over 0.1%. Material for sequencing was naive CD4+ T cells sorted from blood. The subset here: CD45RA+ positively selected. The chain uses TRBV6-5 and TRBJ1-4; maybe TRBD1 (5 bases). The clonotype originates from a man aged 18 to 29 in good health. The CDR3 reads CASSSTQGREKLFF. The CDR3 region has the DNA TGTGCCAGCAGCTCCACCCAGGGTCGGGAAAAACTGTTTTTT.